This TCR beta chain was obtained from a study of shared clonotypes between healthy human individuals (dated by TCRdb to 2019 to 2021). Background on the whole study: The cohort included a few men and a couple of women between 18 and 49 years of age. For each donor, CD4 naive and CD4 memory were each run on three plates, CD8 naive on two plates, and CD8 memory on one plate. To estimate repertoire size and how much clonotypes are shared between individuals, the study performed deep sequencing of blood TCR repertoires from a few healthy adults. To increase sequencing depth and limit assay-specific biases, TCR repertoire library preparation and sequencing were carried out by different laboratories using diverse techniques. Between about 0.9 and 9 billion PBMCs per donor were obtained by leukapheresis. Study-wide findings and limitations: When several donors were compared, the shared fraction of clonotypes was about 5.2% for naive CD4, 3.5% to 4% for naive CD8, more than 2% for memory CD4, and roughly 0.4% for memory CD8. Based on pairwise subsampling, the degree of clonotype sharing among donors was expected to be affected by sequencing depth. Compared with non-shared clonotypes, clonotypes shared by all four sorted-subset donors had higher generation probabilities. The genetic and exposure-history diversity represented was limited by the small number of donors. Sampling was limited to blood, and TCR repertoires in tissue likely differ from TCR repertoires in blood. Naive subsets generally had larger estimated clonotype richness than memory subsets did. Incomplete sequencing was indicated by rarefaction of sorted-subset datasets, despite the large sequencing depth.

Using the deep immunoSEQ assay, multiplex PCR amplified TCR CDR3 regions from genomic DNA. Extracted genomic DNA from each cell subset was distributed evenly across all wells of several immunoSEQ 96-well plates, and each plate was treated as a replicate. Each replicate PCR for sorted subsets received roughly 200 ng genomic DNA, equal to roughly 30,000 T cell genomes. Purified libraries were measured with a Qubit 3.0 fluorometer, size-checked on a Bioanalyzer 2100, and measured again with the KAPA Library Quantification kit. Each immunoSEQ 96-well plate was sequenced on its own single-read 150-cycle Illumina NextSeq 550 flow cell. In the source study's methods: Because the immunoSEQ output held only junctional sequences and lacked quality scores, the filtering could not match the filtering applied to full-length reads. To assign V/J genes and CDR3, sequences were annotated against IMGT germline references using PyIR, a Python wrapper for IgBLAST v1.9. Reads were removed for weak V/J assignments (E-value above 1e-6), missing CDR3, stop codons, out-of-frame junctions, or ambiguous translated residues. V3J clonotypes were defined by identical inferred V gene, J gene, and CDR3 amino acid sequence. To compute the percentage overlap between repertoires, the number of shared unique clonotypes was divided by the size of the smaller repertoire. Richness of each repertoire was evaluated using RTK rarefaction, the Chao1 estimator, and Recon v2.1 estimates of unobserved clonotypes. OLGA was used to compute generation probabilities for all TCRbeta clonotypes that the gDNA method yielded from a handful of donors. TCRdb took over this immuneACCESS table, retaining in-frame rearrangements with V and J assigned. Such tables are incomplete; in checked studies, under half of the missing clones stem from an unresolved V gene, and the remainder is unexplained. That table furnishes V, J and clone size, whereas the DNA furnished D and trimming. This sample has 600,000 to 800,000 clones in its table, and 72% of those were observed once. The top ten clonotypes cover about 1.8% of the sample.

CDR1 and CDR2, per the germline V gene (reference sequence), are SEHNR and FQNEAQ. The CDR3 measures 13 amino acids from cysteine to phenylalanine. The CDR3 DNA has 39 bases and is translated from base 1. V is cut by 1 base and J by 5 bases, and the space between the germline ends is 8 bases. Of note for this clone: The specificity of this receptor is unknown. The record has no base qualities; no much larger clone is one base away.

Donors were healthy HIV-negative adults with no recently reported acute infections or vaccinations. All donors were Caucasian adults living in Nashville, Tennessee, USA. CD4+ T cells were enriched by magnetic negative selection, after which naive cells were positively selected on CD45RA and the negative fraction was taken as the memory subset. Blood was collected by leukapheresis, and PBMCs were isolated by Ficoll-Histopaque density gradient centrifugation and then cryopreserved in liquid nitrogen vapor phase. Analytical flow cytometry was used to check the purity and quantity of each magnetically sorted T cell population. Each sorted fraction had its genomic DNA isolated and then quantified by UV absorbance on a Nanodrop 2000c.

The specimen sequenced was memory CD4+ T cells sorted from blood. Explained via the paper, the cell subset or site label denotes: CD45RA-negative fraction. The TCR comes from a woman aged 30 to 39 in good health. This receptor chain uses TRBV7-9 and TRBJ2-5; the D gene identity is not certain. Here the CDR3 is given as CASSLVAFETQYF. The sequenced DNA is TGTGCCAGCAGCTTAGTTGCGTTTGAGACCCAGTACTTC.